This T cell receptor (beta chain) was recorded in a study of neurological immune-mediated disorders. The study's findings and limits: The highest TCR clonal expansion occurred in HTLV-1-associated myelopathy; multiple sclerosis fell below healthy controls.

Germline V CDR1 and CDR2: SGHRS, YFSETQ. V dropped 5 bases and J dropped 4 bases, with 15 bases sitting between them. The CDR3 loop spans 14 amino acids. cDNA was made by 5'RACE with 10-nucleotide random UMIs. Over 200 million TCR-beta sequences (from 15-18 subjects) were yielded by each sequencing run. MiXCR, run by TCRdb on the 5' RACE reads, gives a single entry per CDR3 protein. The data show tens of thousands of distinct CDR3 sequences, with around 5.3% seen just once and approximately 1.5% held by the top ten. This clonotype was recorded at least ten times. Its target is unknown. The chain employs TRBV5-1 and TRBJ1-2; tentatively, D is TRBD1 (5 bases). This TCR was recovered from a woman aged 18-29 years with multiple sclerosis. Sequencing input: CD4+ T cells from blood. Here the CDR3 reads CASRLSKGPYGYTF. Here the CDR3 DNA reads TGCGCCAGCAGGCTATCCAAGGGACCCTATGGCTACACCTTC.